Listed here are 17 T cell receptor beta chains from one sample, sequenced in a study of T cell repertoires in cytomegalovirus infection. The antigens these receptors bind are not known. TCRdb used MiXCR to reprocess the reads, holding one entry per CDR3 protein. There are 700,000 to 950,000 distinct CDR3 sequences in the sample; around a third occur only once, and about an eighth lies in the top ten. The sequences come from cultured CD8+ T cells from PBMCs, collected from culture after CMV antigen stimulation. Every receptor here comes from a human donor in good health (CMV status not recorded). Some clones in this sample may be carry-over from other donors' samples.

This clonotype was seen more than once but under ten times. V gene TRBV11-2 combines with J gene TRBJ2-7, with D unresolved. The CDR3 loop spans 15 amino acids. Germline CDR1 SGHAT, CDR2 FQNNGV. Between the trimmed V and J ends, which lost 4 bases and 2 bases, there was a span of 15 bases. The CDR3 region has the DNA TGTGCCAGCAGCTCGCGAAAGGGTTTGACCTACGAGCAGTACGTC. This gives the protein CASSSRKGLTYEQYV.

This clonotype was observed a handful of times. CDR3 DNA sequence: TGTGCCATCAGTGAGTCCAGAGACAGGGGATGGAACACTGAAGCTTTCTTT. Translated: CAISESRDRGWNTEAFF. This chain joins TRBV10-3 and TRBJ1-1; 8 bases are a match to TRBD1. The CDR3 has 17 residues. J lost 1 base, V lost 0 bases, and 7 bases had no gene match. Looked up from germline, CDR1 is ENHRY and CDR2 is SYGVKD.

V and J are TRBV20-1 and TRBJ2-5; a weak D match, TRBD2 (6 bases). CDR1 and CDR2 from the germline V gene are DFQATT and SNEGSKA (reference sequence). The CDR3 is made up of 14 amino acids. The V and J ends lost 2 bases and 1 base respectively, with 11 bases between them. The CDR3 sequence is CSARIRRGQETQYF. The CDR3 bases are TGCAGTGCTAGAATTCGGCGGGGCCAAGAGACCCAGTACTTC.

This sequence joins TRBV28 and TRBJ1-5; D is undetermined. This CDR3 has 13 residues. Germline V gene lookup returns CDR1 MDHEN and CDR2 SYDVKM. Trimming took 6 bases from V and 1 from J, leaving 7 bases between them. CDR3 sequence reads: CASRTLSNQPQHF. CDR3 bases: TGTGCCAGCAGGACTCTGAGCAATCAGCCCCAGCATTTT.

The chain couples TRBV27 to TRBJ2-1, with D unclear. In germline, CDR1 is MNHEY, CDR2 SMNVEV (reference sequence). Trimming took 4 bases from V and 6 from J, leaving 4 bases between them. The CDR3 spans 11 residues. CDR3 amino acids: CASSWFNEQFF. DNA for the CDR3: TGTGCCAGCAGTTGGTTCAATGAGCAGTTCTTC.

The V call is TRBV6-2 or TRBV6-3, the J call TRBJ1-2; weak D call: TRBD1 (6 bases). The CDR3 consists of 13 residues. Germline loops: CDR1 MNHEY, CDR2 SVGEGT. V lost 9 bases and J lost 5, with 16 bases in between. CDR3 sequence reads: CASLPGHQYGYTF. The CDR3 region has the DNA TGTGCCAGTCTCCCGGGACACCAATATGGCTACACCTTC.

The chain uses TRBV11-2 and TRBJ2-1; 8 bases line up with TRBD2. Germline V gene lookup returns CDR1 SGHAT and CDR2 FQNNGV. CDR3 length: 16 residues. The trim removed 5 bases at V and 5 bases at J, leaving 11 bases unmatched. The CDR3 nucleotides read TGTGCCAGCAGCCACCCCCCGGGGGGGCCCCACAATGAGCAGTTCTTC. The encoded protein is CASSHPPGGPHNEQFF.

This clonotype came up many times. The J gene is TRBJ2-1, the V gene TRBV7-8; 9 positions agree with TRBD2. Per germline, CDR1 SGHVS and CDR2 FQNEAQ. The CDR3 has 15 residues. V trimming: 5 bases; J trimming: 2 bases; junction bases outside the gene matches: 4. The CDR3 reads CASSIGTSPYNEQFF. Here the CDR3 DNA reads TGTGCCAGCAGCATTGGGACTAGCCCCTACAATGAGCAGTTCTTC.

The rearrangement uses TRBV20-1 and TRBJ2-7, with D uncertain. CDR3 length equals 14 residues. CDR1 and CDR2 (germline): DFQATT, SNEGSKA (reference sequence). Trimming left V 0 bases short and J 5 bases short, with 14 bases between. As DNA, the CDR3 is TGCAGTGCTAGAGATCTGGGCAGCACCCACGAGCAGTACTTC. Its protein product is CSARDLGSTHEQYF.

This clonotype was detected a few times. The chain carries TRBV2 and TRBJ2-5, with no clear D. CDR3 length equals 14 residues. The V end lost 4 bases, the J end lost 0 bases, and 9 bases lay between the germline ends. The germline gives CDR1 SNHLY, CDR2 FYNNEI. The CDR3 coding sequence is TGTGCCAGCAGTGGACTCCGGTACCAAGAGACCCAGTACTTC. Amino acids: CASSGLRYQETQYF.

The chain uses TRBV6-1 and TRBJ2-3; 8 bases align to TRBD2. Germline CDR1 reads MNHNS; CDR2 reads SASEGT. V dropped 5 bases and J dropped 0; count of bases not matched to a gene: 7. This CDR3 is 16 amino acids long. The CDR3 reads CASSYGGGGSTDTQYF. CDR3 bases: TGTGCCAGCAGTTACGGGGGGGGAGGGAGCACAGATACGCAGTATTTT.

This clonotype was seen ten or more times. The chain links TRBV7-6 to TRBJ2-3, with D uncertain. Trimming removed 5 bases at V and 4 bases at J, with 10 bases between. Germline CDR1 SGHVS, CDR2 FNYEAQ. The CDR3 is made up of 13 amino acids. CDR3 loop: CASSTNLPDTQYF. DNA of the CDR3: TGTGCCAGCAGCACTAATTTGCCAGATACGCAGTATTTT.

The V gene is TRBV7-9, the J gene TRBJ2-1, with D perhaps TRBD2 (6 bases). This CDR3 spans 11 amino acids. The V end lost 8 bases, the J end lost 16 bases, and 18 bases lay between the germline ends. Germline lookup yields CDR1 SEHNR and CDR2 FQNEAQ (reference sequence). The DNA of the CDR3 is TGTGCCAGCGCTGGGGGGACTCCCTTCTTCTTC. It specifies CASAGGTPFFF.

This clonotype appeared many times. This chain uses TRBV7-6 with TRBJ2-3, with TRBD1 as a possible D gene (6 bases). The CDR3 is 15 amino acids. Deletions cut 1 base from V and 2 bases from J, with 10 bases between. Germline lookup yields CDR1 SGHVS and CDR2 FNYEAQ. This CDR3 reads CASSLGAGVTDTQYF. The CDR3 bases are TGTGCCAGCAGCTTAGGGGCAGGGGTCACAGATACGCAGTATTTT.

The genes are TRBV7-9 and TRBJ2-3, with D maybe TRBD1 (6 bases). Trimming removed 4 bases from V and 4 bases from J, with 12 bases in between. The CDR3 loop spans 14 amino acids. Germline assignment: CDR1 SEHNR and CDR2 FQNEAQ (reference sequence). The CDR3 spells CASSSLGHPDTQYF. CDR3 sequence (DNA): TGTGCCAGCAGCTCTCTGGGACACCCAGATACGCAGTATTTT. The entire variable domain, with the rest obtained from reference TRBV7-9 and TRBJ2-3, is as follows: DTGVSQNPRHKITKRGQNVTFRCDPISEHNRLYWYRQTLGQGPEFLTYFQNEAQLEKSRLLSDRFSAERPKGSFSTLEIQRTEQGDSAMYLCASSSLGHPDTQYFGPGTRLTVL.

V usage is TRBV11-1 and J usage is TRBJ2-1; D is possibly TRBD1 (5 bases). CDR1 is SGHAT, CDR2 FQDESV, per germline (reference sequence). The CDR3 loop spans 14 amino acids. V was clipped by 5 bases and J by 5 bases, with 13 bases between them. CDR3 protein: CASSQTDFHNEQFF. The CDR3 DNA reads as TGTGCCAGCAGCCAGACAGACTTTCACAATGAGCAGTTCTTC.

This chain joins TRBV15 and TRBJ2-2, with 12 positions matching TRBD2. Germline values: CDR1 LNHNV, CDR2 YYDKDF (reference sequence). This CDR3 region has 17 residues. J gave up 4 bases and V 0 bases, and 3 bases lay outside the gene matches. This CDR3 is CATSRDLAGGPTGELFF. The CDR3 bases are TGTGCCACCAGCAGAGATCTAGCGGGGGGGCCCACCGGGGAGCTGTTTTTT.